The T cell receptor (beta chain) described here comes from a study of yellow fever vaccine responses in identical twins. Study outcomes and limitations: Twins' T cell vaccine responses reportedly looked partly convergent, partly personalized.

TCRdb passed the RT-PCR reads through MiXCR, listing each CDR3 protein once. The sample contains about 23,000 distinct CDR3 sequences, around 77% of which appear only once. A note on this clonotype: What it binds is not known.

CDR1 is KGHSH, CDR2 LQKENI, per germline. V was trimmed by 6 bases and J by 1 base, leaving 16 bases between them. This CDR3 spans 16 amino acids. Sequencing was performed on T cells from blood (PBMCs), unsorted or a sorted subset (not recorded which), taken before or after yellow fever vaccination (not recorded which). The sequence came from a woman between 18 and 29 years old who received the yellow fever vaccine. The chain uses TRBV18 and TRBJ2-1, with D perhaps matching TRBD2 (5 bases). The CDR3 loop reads CASSRVRVASYNEQFF. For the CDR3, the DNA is TGTGCCAGCTCCCGGGTGCGGGTGGCGTCCTACAATGAGCAGTTCTTC.